This TCR beta chain was recorded in a study of blood T cell repertoires in COVID-19. Study details: The United States, Italy and Spain provided the acute and convalescent COVID-19 samples. PBMCs, B-cell-depleted T cells, or T cells were the source of the cDNA or gDNA that made up the material.

Generated by immunoSEQ multiplex PCR, the TCRdb table keeps only in-frame clones and is missing some. The table has roughly 260,000 clones, roughly 87% seen once. This CDR3 spans 13 amino acids. Per the germline V gene, CDR1 is GTSNPN and CDR2 is SVGIG (reference sequence). Trimming shortened V by 3 bases and J by 5 bases, and 13 bases separated the two germline ends. The receptor was isolated from a woman aged 50 to 60 who had recovered from COVID-19. This sequence joins TRBV30 and TRBJ1-2; perhaps TRBD1 as D (6 bases). The sequencing input was peripheral blood. The CDR3 protein is CAWRQGWNYGYTF. In DNA form, the CDR3 reads TGTGCCTGGAGACAGGGATGGAATTATGGCTACACCTTC.